These 30 T cell receptor beta chains share one sample of origin, sequenced in a study of blood T cells in healthy people across ages. A sample-barcoded 5' primer and a J-beta primer mix were used in a second PCR of roughly 7 to 12 cycles. TCRdb itself ran the 5' RACE reads through MiXCR, one entry per CDR3 protein. The repertoire holds over 450,000 distinct CDR3 sequences, with approximately 25% as singletons. This sample was also put to use in a study of T cells of mothers and their children.

Sequencing input: blood. The receptor set was obtained from a boy aged 5-17 years in good health.

CDR3 bases: TGTGCCAGCTCAAACCGGACAGGGTGGGACACTGAAGCTTTCTTT. As protein: CASSNRTGWDTEAFF. V usage is TRBV21-1 and J usage is TRBJ1-1; the table assigns TRBD1, which was not confirmed against the DNA. TRBV21-1 counts as a pseudogene. The CDR3 extends over 15 amino acids.

In its sample, this clonotype was seen many times. This chain links TRBV6-4 with TRBJ2-3, with 12 bases aligning to TRBD2. The CDR3 contains 15 residues. Germline V gives CDR1 MRHNA, CDR2 SNTAGT. The V gene end was trimmed by 2 bases and the J gene end by 3 bases; junction bases not matched to a gene: 0. As DNA, the CDR3 is TGTGCCAGCAGTGACGGGACTAGCGGGACAGATACGCAGTATTTT. Encoded protein: CASSDGTSGTDTQYF.

The table lists this clonotype with a few counts. In nucleotides, the CDR3 is TGCGCCAGCACCCGGGGGGAAGGTTTCACTGAAGCTTTCTTT. It translates to CASTRGEGFTEAFF. J is TRBJ1-1 and V is TRBV10-2, with a possible D match to TRBD1 (5 bases). Trimming removed 7 bases from V and 4 bases from J, with 16 bases in between. This CDR3 is 14 amino acids long. Germline-derived CDR1 and CDR2 are WSHSY and SAAADI.

V and J are TRBV4-1 and TRBJ2-5, with 16 nucleotides matching TRBD2. Germline V gene data show CDR1 as MGHRA and CDR2 as YSYEKL. Trimming at V came to 3 bases and at J to 0 bases, leaving 7 bases not matched to a gene. This CDR3 is 19 amino acids long. The CDR3: CASSQPGLAGGPNQETQYF. CDR3 nucleotides: TGCGCCAGCAGCCAGCCGGGACTAGCGGGAGGGCCCAACCAAGAGACCCAGTACTTC.

This clonotype was counted between two and nine times. This sequence joins TRBV5-1 and TRBJ2-4; D is possibly TRBD1 (7 bases). The CDR3 runs 17 residues. V was cut by 4 bases and J by 0 bases, with 17 bases left in between. Germline values: CDR1 SGHRS, CDR2 YFSETQ. The CDR3 loop reads CASSEIQGGRAKNIQYF. In DNA, the CDR3 is TGCGCCAGCAGCGAAATTCAGGGGGGAAGAGCCAAAAACATTCAGTACTTC.

The sample holds a few counts of this clonotype. The chain joins TRBV5-1 to TRBJ2-5; D may be TRBD1 (6 bases). CDR3 length: 15 amino acids. The V gene lost 4 bases and the J gene lost 2 bases, with 15 bases spanning the gap. Germline V gene sequence: CDR1 SGHRS, CDR2 YFSETQ. This CDR3 is CASSIGTTSQETQYF. The CDR3, as DNA: TGCGCCAGCAGCATAGGGACAACTTCACAAGAGACCCAGTACTTC.

The rearrangement uses TRBV28 and TRBJ2-5, with D possibly being TRBD1 or TRBD2 (5 bases each). The J call is in doubt because the DNA end fits TRBJ2-7 better. CDR3 length equals 13 residues. Germline CDR1 and CDR2: MDHEN and SYDVKM. CDR3 loop: CASSLGRESEQYF. Here the CDR3 DNA reads TGTGCCAGCAGTTTGGGCAGGGAGTCCGAGCAGTACTTC.

The V and J genes are TRBV7-2 and TRBJ2-1; no definite D call. Germline V gene sequence: CDR1 SGHTA, CDR2 FQGNSA. V lost 3 bases and J 3 bases, leaving 6 bases between the germline ends. This CDR3 is 13 amino acids long. The CDR3, as DNA: TGTGCCAGCAGCTTCTACAACTACAATGAGCAGTTCTTC. Translated, it gives CASSFYNYNEQFF.

This clonotype was observed a handful of times. The J gene is TRBJ1-4, the V gene TRBV5-5; no firm D call. The V end was cut by 2 bases, the J end by 0 bases, with 8 bases between. Per the germline V gene, CDR1 is SGHKS and CDR2 is YYEKEE (reference sequence). This CDR3 comprises 15 residues. The CDR3 DNA follows: TGTGCCAGCAGCTTATTCCAGGCAACTAATGAAAAACTGTTTTTT. Translated: CASSLFQATNEKLFF.

This clonotype occurred a few times. The V gene is TRBV7-2, the J gene TRBJ2-1; TRBD2 matches at 7 bases. There are 15 residues in the CDR3. Germline V CDR1 and CDR2: SGHTA, FQGNSA. J lost 4 bases, V lost 3 bases, and 6 bases had no gene match. The CDR3 DNA reads as TGTGCCAGCAGCTTCTCCAGCGGGGTTTACAATGAGCAGTTCTTC. This translates into CASSFSSGVYNEQFF.

The chain is built from TRBV12-3 or TRBV12-4 and TRBJ2-5, with D possibly being TRBD2 (5 bases). TRBJ2-1 matches the DNA end more closely, so the J call is doubtful. This CDR3 contains 15 residues. The CDR3 nucleotides are TGTGCCAGCAGTCTCGAGAGGGAGTTCGACAATGAGCAGTTCTTC. Its translation: CASSLEREFDNEQFF.

A word on this clonotype: One end of the junction is discordant with germline, which a read error may explain. The chain links TRBV2 to TRBJ2-3; D might be TRBD2 (5 bases). Germline V gene data show CDR1 as SNHLY and CDR2 as FYNNEI. The CDR3 covers 14 residues. The CDR3 nucleotides read TGCGCCAGCAGAGCGGTTACTAGCACAGATACGCAGTATTTT. Translated: CASRAVTSTDTQYF.

This chain uses TRBV5-1 with TRBJ2-5; 9 bases match TRBD2. CDR3 length equals 16 residues. Trimming cost V 4 bases and J 4 bases; bases outside gene matches: 11. From germline, CDR1 is SGHRS and CDR2 YFSETQ. CDR3 sequence: CASSQPGLATAETQYF. The CDR3 DNA reads as TGCGCCAGCAGCCAGCCGGGACTAGCCACCGCAGAGACCCAGTACTTC.

J is TRBJ2-5 and V is TRBV7-9, with a possible D match to TRBD2 (5 bases). The CDR3 runs 14 residues. Trimming took off 5 bases at V and 5 bases at J, with 15 bases between the two ends. The germline CDR1 and CDR2 sequences are SEHNR and FQNEAQ (reference sequence). CDR3 bases: TGTGCCAGCAGCCCCCCCTCGGGGAGCGAGACCCAGTACTTC. Translated, it gives CASSPPSGSETQYF.

The chain has TRBV10-3 and TRBJ2-5; TRBD1 matches at 8 bases. CDR1 ENHRY and CDR2 SYGVKD come from the germline V gene. V dropped 0 bases and J dropped 5; count of bases not matched to a gene: 8. The CDR3 totals 16 residues. The CDR3 region has the DNA TGTGCCATCAGTGAGTCCGGACAGGGTCAGGAGGAGACCCAGTACTTC. Translation gives CAISESGQGQEETQYF.

This clonotype occurred a few times. The chain carries TRBV27 and TRBJ2-1; D might be TRBD1 (5 bases). The J call may be in error: the DNA end matches TRBJ2-7 better. The V gene's germline CDR1 is MNHEY and CDR2 SMNVEV (reference sequence). This CDR3 region has 18 residues. The CDR3 nucleotides are TGTGCCAGCAGTTCACAAACCCTCGGTTGGGGCAGTACCTACGAGCAGTACTTC. The encoded protein is CASSSQTLGWGSTYEQYF.

This chain connects TRBV4-1 to TRBJ2-3; 14 nucleotides match TRBD2. The CDR3 sequence is 15 residues long. Trimming at V came to 6 bases and at J to 5 bases, leaving 4 bases not matched to a gene. Germline V CDR1 and CDR2: MGHRA, YSYEKL. CDR3 sequence reads: CASRGTSGGLDTQYF. For the CDR3, the DNA is TGCGCCAGCAGGGGGACTAGCGGGGGACTAGATACGCAGTATTTT.

In this sample, this clonotype turned up a few times. V gene TRBV5-5 combines with J gene TRBJ2-5, with no clear D. The J call is uncertain, as TRBJ2-1 better fits the DNA end. CDR3 length: 14 residues. Germline CDR1 SGHKS, CDR2 YYEKEE (reference sequence). The CDR3 here is CASSSVGSYNEQFF. The CDR3 bases are TGTGCCAGCAGCTCCGTGGGTTCCTACAATGAGCAGTTCTTC.

This rearrangement joins TRBV12-3 or TRBV12-4 to TRBJ2-5, with D tentatively TRBD1 or TRBD2 (5 bases each). The DNA end is more similar to TRBJ2-1, so the J call may be wrong. The CDR3 spans 15 residues. The CDR3 bases are TGTGCCAGCAGCCTTAGAGGGGTTCTAAGTTCTGAGCAGTTCTTC. This gives the protein CASSLRGVLSSEQFF.

The chain links TRBV20-1 to TRBJ1-4, with D perhaps matching TRBD1 (5 bases). V lost 4 bases, J lost 2 bases, and 14 bases lay in between. Germline CDR1 and CDR2: DFQATT and SNEGSKA (reference sequence). The CDR3 is 15 residues long. CDR3 in amino acids: CSAMRGWATNEKLFF. DNA for the CDR3: TGCAGTGCTATGAGGGGATGGGCCACTAATGAAAAACTGTTTTTT.

This clonotype has ten or more counts. The rearrangement uses TRBV19 and TRBJ2-7; D unresolved. Per the germline V gene, CDR1 is LNHDA and CDR2 is SQIVND (reference sequence). The CDR3 has 11 amino acids. Trimming pared 4 bases from V and 3 bases from J, leaving 4 bases between. CDR3: CASSTGYEQYF. The CDR3 DNA is TGTGCCAGTAGTACGGGCTACGAGCAGTACTTC.

The chain has TRBV6-2 or TRBV6-3 and TRBJ1-1; no reliable D call. The CDR3 runs to 13 residues. Trimming cost V 4 bases and J 7 bases, with 13 bases left between them. Germline V gene sequence: CDR1 MNHEY, CDR2 SVGEGT. The CDR3 DNA is TGTGCCAGCAGTTCAAAGCCGACCGGTGAAGCTTTCTTT. Translating it yields CASSSKPTGEAFF.

This clonotype appeared a few times. J is TRBJ1-1 and V is TRBV4-1, with 11 bases that match TRBD1. Germline V CDR1 and CDR2: MGHRA, YSYEKL. Losses at the gene ends were 2 bases for V and 0 bases for J; bases not matched to a gene: 11. The CDR3 is 19 residues long. The CDR3 nucleotides read TGCGCCAGCAGCCAATTTAAGGGGACAGGGGGGAATATGAACACTGAAGCTTTCTTT. This encodes CASSQFKGTGGNMNTEAFF.

This chain uses TRBV5-1 with TRBJ2-7, with D tentatively TRBD2 (5 bases). Germline-derived CDR1 and CDR2 are SGHRS and YFSETQ. The CDR3 is 13 amino acids. The CDR3, as DNA: TGCGCAAGCGCGGCTAGCAGCTCCTACGAGCAGTACTTC. Encoded protein: CASAASSSYEQYF. Full variable domain (rest looked up from reference TRBV5-1 and TRBJ2-7): KAGVTQTPRYLIKTRGQQVTLSCSPISGHRSVSWYQQTPGQGLQFLFEYFSETQRNKGNFPGRFSGRQFSNSRSEMNVSTLELGDSALYLCASAASSSYEQYFGPGTRLTVT.

The chain carries TRBV20-1 and TRBJ2-5, with 12 bases identical to TRBD2. The DNA end favors TRBJ2-1, so the J call may be wrong. Per the germline V gene, CDR1 is DFQATT and CDR2 is SNEGSKA (reference sequence). The CDR3 length is 17 residues. CDR3 sequence reads: CSARDYTLAGGRNEQFF. The CDR3 bases are TGCAGTGCTAGAGATTACACACTAGCGGGAGGTCGCAATGAGCAGTTCTTC.

This clonotype has more than one count but fewer than ten. The chain recombines TRBV7-6 with TRBJ1-1; 9 nucleotides match TRBD1. CDR3 size: 15 residues. The J segment lost 5 bases and the V segment lost 0 bases, leaving 4 bases of the junction unmatched. CDR1 is SGHVS, CDR2 FNYEAQ, per germline. The CDR3 DNA is TGTGCCAGCAGCTTAGCAACAGGGGGCAAGACTGAAGCTTTCTTT. Translation: CASSLATGGKTEAFF. The full variable domain, its missing parts supplied by reference TRBV7-6 and TRBJ1-1, is GAGVSQSPRYKVTKRGQDVALRCDPISGHVSLYWYRQALGQGPEFLTYFNYEAQQDKSGLPNDRFSAERPEGSISTLTIQRTEQRDSAMYRCASSLATGGKTEAFFGQGTRLTVV.

This clonotype has a handful of counts. The rearrangement joins TRBV25-1 to TRBJ1-1, with 11 bases that match TRBD1. The CDR3 covers 19 residues. CDR1 is MGHDK and CDR2 is SYGVNS in the germline V gene. V dropped 3 bases and J dropped 0; count of bases not matched to a gene: 12. The CDR3 spells CASSESGTGQGAVNTEAFF. The CDR3 DNA is TGTGCCAGCAGTGAGTCCGGCACCGGACAGGGGGCGGTGAACACTGAAGCTTTCTTT.

V gene TRBV27 combines with J gene TRBJ2-2, with a weak D call TRBD2 (6 bases). The V gene's germline CDR1 is MNHEY and CDR2 SMNVEV (reference sequence). The V end lost 6 bases, the J end lost 0 bases, and 11 bases lay between the germline ends. This CDR3 is 15 amino acids long. The CDR3 spells CASRAGTSNTGELFF. CDR3 DNA: TGTGCCAGCAGAGCCGGGACTTCGAACACCGGGGAGCTGTTTTTT.

This sequence joins TRBV6-2 or TRBV6-3 and TRBJ2-1; 7 positions match TRBD1. The CDR3 consists of 15 residues. V lost 2 bases and J lost 6; bases outside the gene matches: 7. The germline gives CDR1 MNHEY, CDR2 SVGEGT. Written as DNA, the CDR3 is TGTGCCAGCAGTTACAGAGGGGGCGGCATCAATGAGCAGTTCTTC. Translation gives CASSYRGGGINEQFF.

This clonotype was detected a few times. The chain links TRBV28 to TRBJ2-5, with 10 positions matching TRBD2. Germline CDR1 is MDHEN and CDR2 is SYDVKM. The CDR3 length is 14 residues. After removal of 5 bases from V and 5 bases from J, the junction contained 5 bases not matched to a gene. The DNA for the CDR3 is TGTGCCAGCAGTGAGGGACTAGCGAGGGAGACCCAGTACTTC. The encoded protein is CASSEGLARETQYF.